The 14 T cell receptor beta chains below were found in one sample sequenced in a study of molecular identifiers for immune sequencing clone quantification. TCRdb itself ran the PCR reads through MiXCR, one entry per CDR3 protein. This sample has 85,000 to 100,000 distinct CDR3 sequences, with 20% to 25% found just once. The material sequenced was naive CD8+ T cells from blood, with Jurkat cell RNA spiked in. As to subset: FACS-sorted CD8+CD4-CCR7+CD45RA+ naive T cells. These receptors were taken from a human donor in good health. Some libraries in this study had Jurkat cell RNA spiked in.

In its sample, this clonotype was seen a few times. CDR3 region: CASGLVLETGNTGELFF. For the CDR3, the DNA is TGTGCTAGTGGTTTGGTACTCGAGACAGGGAACACCGGGGAGCTGTTTTTT. The V gene is TRBV12-5, the J gene TRBJ2-2; maybe TRBD1 (6 bases). Trimming removed 0 bases at V and 1 base at J, with 12 bases between. The CDR3 is 17 amino acids. CDR1 and CDR2 from the germline V gene are LGHNT and FRNRAP.

The sample holds a few counts of this clonotype. CDR3: CASSPRRDKGEGGTSGNTIYF. As DNA, the CDR3 is TGTGCCAGCTCACCACGTCGGGACAAGGGGGAGGGTGGAACCTCTGGAAACACCATATATTTT. The rearrangement links TRBV18 to TRBJ1-3; weak D call: TRBD1 (6 bases). Deletions cut 1 base from V and 0 bases from J, with 25 bases between. In germline, CDR1 is KGHSH, CDR2 LQKENI. The CDR3 has 21 residues.

This clonotype was seen ten or more times. The chain links TRBV5-5 to TRBJ2-5, with D possibly matching TRBD1 (6 bases). The CDR3 is 15 amino acids. V lost 2 bases and J lost 6, with 17 bases in between. The germline gives CDR1 SGHKS, CDR2 YYEKEE (reference sequence). Written as DNA, the CDR3 is TGTGCCAGCAGCTTTTCCCAGGACAGTTTACAGACCCAGTACTTC. Translating gives CASSFSQDSLQTQYF.

Details on this clonotype: This may stem from a read error, because a much larger clone lies one nucleotide away. This chain connects TRBV27 to TRBJ2-3; no clear D. The CDR3 spans 15 residues. Germline CDR1 reads MNHEY; CDR2 reads SMNVEV (reference sequence). V was trimmed by 6 bases and J by 2 bases, leaving 15 bases between them. The CDR3 reads CASRVLVGFTDTQYF. CDR3 coding DNA: TGTGCCAGCAGGGTGTTAGTGGGGTTCACAGATACGCAGTATTTT.

This clonotype has a count of ten or more. V usage is TRBV4-3 and J usage is TRBJ2-3; no reliable D call. The germline gives CDR1 LGHNA, CDR2 YSLEER. Between the trimmed V and J ends, which lost 0 bases and 4 bases, there was a span of 5 bases. The CDR3 extends over 13 amino acids. CDR3 region: CASSQDSPDTQYF. Here the CDR3 DNA reads TGCGCCAGCAGCCAAGATTCCCCAGATACGCAGTATTTT.

This clonotype showed up many times. The CDR3 DNA reads TGTGCCAGCAGTGAGGAGTCGCAGTATTTT. This codes for CASSEESQYF. The chain uses TRBV2 and TRBJ2-3, with no clear D. CDR1 is SNHLY, CDR2 FYNNEI, per germline. The CDR3 spans 10 residues. The germline V and J ends were trimmed by 3 bases and 10 bases, with 5 bases remaining between them. The full variable domain, its missing parts supplied by reference TRBV2 and TRBJ2-3, is EPEVTQTPSHQVTQMGQEVILRCVPISNHLYFYWYRQILGQKVEFLVSFYNNEISEKSEIFDDQFSVERPDGSNFTLKIRSTKLEDSAMYFCASSEESQYFGPGTRLTVL.

A word on this clonotype: A much larger clone is a single base away; this may be a read error. This chain links TRBV15 with TRBJ2-2; possibly TRBD2 for D (5 bases). Germline V gene lookup returns CDR1 LNHNV and CDR2 YYDKDF (reference sequence). There are 16 residues in the CDR3. CDR3 sequence reads: CATSRGETANTGELYF. The CDR3 DNA reads as TGTGCCACCAGCAGGGGTGAAACGGCGAACACCGGGGAGCTGTATTTT.

The table lists this clonotype with many counts. The V gene is TRBV20-1, the J gene TRBJ2-7, with D perhaps matching TRBD1 or TRBD2 (5 bases each). CDR1 and CDR2 (germline): DFQATT, SNEGSKA (reference sequence). Trimming cost V 0 bases and J 5 bases, with 8 bases left between them. This CDR3 has 12 residues. The CDR3 region is CSARDEGHEQYF. The CDR3 nucleotides read TGCAGTGCTAGAGACGAGGGGCACGAGCAGTACTTC.

This clonotype was detected ten times or more. The CDR3 is CASSEFFSGSTDTQYF. The CDR3, as DNA: TGTGCCAGCAGTGAATTTTTTAGCGGTAGCACAGATACGCAGTATTTT. The V gene is TRBV2, the J gene TRBJ2-3; TRBD2 is a possible D gene (6 bases). This CDR3 is built from 16 residues. The V gene's germline CDR1 is SNHLY and CDR2 FYNNEI. V was trimmed by 2 bases and J by 0 bases, leaving 12 bases between them.

The rearrangement links TRBV7-9 to TRBJ2-7, with TRBD1 matching over 8 bases. The CDR3 totals 13 residues. Germline CDR1 reads SEHNR; CDR2 reads FQNEAQ (reference sequence). The V and J ends lost 5 bases and 6 bases, in that order; junction bases with no gene match: 6. CDR3 sequence reads: CASSPTDRVEQYF. The CDR3 nucleotides are TGTGCCAGCAGCCCAACGGACAGGGTCGAGCAGTACTTC.

This clonotype came up many times. The V and J genes are TRBV6-2 or TRBV6-3 and TRBJ1-2; 7 bases are shared with TRBD1. Trimming removed 10 bases from V and 7 bases from J; junction bases left unmatched: 18. CDR1 and CDR2 (germline): MNHEY, SVGEGT. CDR3 length: 15 residues. As DNA, the CDR3 is TGTGCCATCACGACAGGGCTAACGATTGTAATTGGCTACACCTTC. As protein: CAITTGLTIVIGYTF.

The V call is TRBV7-8, the J call TRBJ1-1; D remains ambiguous. Between the trimmed V and J ends, which lost 3 bases and 7 bases, there was a span of 15 bases. This CDR3 is built from 14 residues. The germline gives CDR1 SGHVS, CDR2 FQNEAQ. CDR3 DNA sequence: TGTGCCAGCAGCTTGCATGGAGGAAGCAGTGAAGCTTTCTTT. Its protein product is CASSLHGGSSEAFF.

The chain links TRBV3-1 to TRBJ2-3, with 11 bases lining up with TRBD2. Germline values: CDR1 LGHDT, CDR2 YNNKEL (reference sequence). CDR3 length: 18 amino acids. J gave up 0 bases and V 1 base, and 6 bases lay outside the gene matches. CDR3 amino acids: CASSQVIAGGTSTDTQYF. CDR3 nucleotide sequence: TGTGCCAGCAGCCAAGTGATAGCGGGGGGGACTAGCACAGATACGCAGTATTTT.

This clonotype was observed many times. The chain links TRBV5-1 to TRBJ2-3, with 11 bases fitting TRBD2. The CDR3 has 16 amino acids. The germline gives CDR1 SGHRS, CDR2 YFSETQ. Trimming cost V 4 bases and J 1 base; bases outside gene matches: 5. The CDR3 loop is CASSVTGLAGTDTQYF. CDR3 bases: TGCGCCAGCAGCGTTACGGGACTAGCGGGCACAGATACGCAGTATTTT.